Each of the 23 T cell receptor beta chains below was sequenced from the same sample in a study of blood T cell repertoires in COVID-19. Here immunoSEQ multiplex PCR was the method, and the copy in TCRdb shows in-frame clones only, minus some. The top ten hold 2% to 2.5% of the sample, which has 200,000 to 250,000 clones, around 86% seen once. The sample comprised peripheral blood. The receptors stem from a man aged 30 to 39 who had recovered from COVID-19.

V usage is TRBV2 and J usage is TRBJ1-2; D unresolved. CDR3 length equals 15 residues. The germline gives CDR1 SNHLY, CDR2 FYNNEI. The germline V and J ends were trimmed by 0 bases and 1 base, with 9 bases remaining between them. The chain's CDR3 is CASSEAPGLNYGYTF. The CDR3, as DNA: TGTGCCAGCAGTGAAGCCCCAGGACTTAACTATGGCTACACCTTC.

This chain uses TRBV10-2 with TRBJ1-2, with a possible D match to TRBD1 (5 bases). The germline V and J ends were trimmed by 9 bases and 0 bases, with 14 bases remaining between them. The CDR3 totals 14 residues. Germline CDR1 is WSHSY and CDR2 is SAAADI. The DNA for the CDR3 is TGCGCCAGTATCCCCCGGGGGTCTAACTATGGCTACACCTTC. This translates into CASIPRGSNYGYTF.

V usage is TRBV7-2 and J usage is TRBJ1-2, with D tentatively TRBD1 (6 bases). V was pared by 5 bases and J by 4 bases, with 14 bases between. The CDR3 consists of 14 residues. Germline V gene sequence: CDR1 SGHTA, CDR2 FQGNSA. CDR3 loop: CASSILQDSYGYTF. The CDR3 DNA reads as TGTGCCAGCAGCATACTACAGGACAGCTATGGCTACACCTTC.

V is TRBV11-2 and J is TRBJ2-2, with 7 bases that match TRBD1. Germline V CDR1 and CDR2: SGHAT, FQNNGV. The CDR3 contains 16 residues. The V gene end was trimmed by 5 bases and the J gene end by 5 bases; junction bases not matched to a gene: 11. The CDR3 loop reads CASSASRGPGTGELFF. CDR3 coding DNA: TGTGCCAGCAGCGCGTCTAGGGGGCCGGGGACCGGGGAGCTGTTTTTT.

The chain uses TRBV10-2 and TRBJ2-3; 13 nucleotides align to TRBD2. The CDR3 covers 16 residues. The J segment lost 5 bases and the V segment lost 4 bases, leaving 6 bases of the junction unmatched. CDR1 is WSHSY, CDR2 SAAADI, per germline. The CDR3 DNA sequence: TGCGCCAGCAGTGGACTAGCGGGGGGAAAAGGAGATACGCAGTATTTT. Its translation: CASSGLAGGKGDTQYF.

V and J are TRBV13 and TRBJ2-2, with TRBD2 matching over 10 bases. The CDR3 is 19 residues long. Germline V lookup: CDR1 PRHDT, CDR2 FYEKMQ (reference sequence). Trimming at V came to 5 bases and at J to 0 bases, leaving 12 bases not matched to a gene. In DNA form, the CDR3 reads TGTGCCAGCAGCCCTCCCCCCCTAGCGGGGGCCTCGAACACCGGGGAGCTGTTTTTT. It translates to CASSPPPLAGASNTGELFF.

V and J are TRBV6-1 and TRBJ2-5; 13 nucleotides agree with TRBD2. The V and J ends lost 3 bases and 7 bases, in that order; junction bases with no gene match: 17. Germline lookup yields CDR1 MNHNS and CDR2 SASEGT. The CDR3 runs to 19 residues. The CDR3 reads CASSDREGLAGRSRVTQYF. The CDR3 DNA reads TGTGCCAGCAGTGACCGAGAGGGACTAGCGGGGCGTTCCCGAGTGACCCAGTACTTC.

The chain has TRBV9 and TRBJ2-5, with D perhaps TRBD2 (5 bases). CDR3 length equals 13 residues. Trimming removed 1 base at V and 4 bases at J, with 8 bases between. Germline CDR1 SGDLS, CDR2 YYNGEE. The CDR3 nucleotides are TGTGCCAGCAGCGTATTGGCGGGAGAGACCCAGTACTTC. It specifies CASSVLAGETQYF.

The count of this clone is one. A read error may produce the germline difference seen at one junction end. V is TRBV24-1 and J is TRBJ2-5; D not resolved. CDR1 is KGHDR, CDR2 SFDVKD, per germline. The CDR3 is 15 residues long. The CDR3 DNA reads TGTGCCACCAGTGTTTTGATGGGCGTTGTGGAGACCCAGTACTTC. Translating it yields CATSVLMGVVETQYF.

The chain is built from TRBV9 and TRBJ2-3, with a possible D match to TRBD2 (6 bases). The CDR3 sequence is 18 residues long. Trimming stripped 1 base from V and 0 bases from J, with 18 bases between. Germline CDR1 and CDR2: SGDLS and YYNGEE. The CDR3 sequence: CASSVWLPGGSSTDTQYF. CDR3 sequence (DNA): TGTGCCAGCAGCGTATGGTTGCCTGGGGGGTCTAGCACAGATACGCAGTATTTT.

The chain carries TRBV5-1 and TRBJ1-1; D gene ambiguous. The CDR3 totals 14 residues. The germline CDR1 and CDR2 sequences are SGHRS and YFSETQ. V lost 2 bases and J 4 bases, leaving 12 bases between the germline ends. The CDR3 DNA sequence: TGCGCCAGCAGCTTTTTTGTGGCCCCCACTGAAGCTTTCTTT. This translates into CASSFFVAPTEAFF.

This clone was observed a single time. This rearrangement joins TRBV7-9 to TRBJ1-2; maybe TRBD1 (5 bases). Per the germline V gene, CDR1 is SEHNR and CDR2 is FQNEAQ (reference sequence). CDR3 length equals 15 residues. The ends were cut back, 0 bases at V and 6 bases at J, with 14 bases in the middle. The CDR3 DNA reads TGTGCCAGCAGCTTAGCGATGGGGCTGATGGATGGCTACACCTTC. It yields the protein CASSLAMGLMDGYTF. Full variable domain (remainder filled in from reference TRBV7-9 and TRBJ1-2): DTGVSQNPRHKITKRGQNVTFRCDPISEHNRLYWYRQTLGQGPEFLTYFQNEAQLEKSRLLSDRFSAERPKGSFSTLEIQRTEQGDSAMYLCASSLAMGLMDGYTFGSGTRLTVV.

The gene calls are TRBV7-8 and TRBJ1-2; D not resolved. The V and J ends lost 1 base and 1 base respectively, with 7 bases between them. The CDR3 has 14 amino acids. From germline, CDR1 is SGHVS and CDR2 FQNEAQ. The CDR3 spells CASSLDVLNYGYTF. As DNA, the CDR3 is TGTGCCAGCAGCTTAGATGTTCTTAACTATGGCTACACCTTC.

V and J are TRBV7-9 and TRBJ1-1; possibly TRBD1 for D (5 bases). The CDR3 has 14 amino acids. CDR1 is SEHNR and CDR2 is FQNEAQ in the germline V gene (reference sequence). Trimming cost V 2 bases and J 1 base, with 8 bases left between them. The CDR3 region has the DNA TGTGCCAGCAGCTTAAGGGGATCGAACACTGAAGCTTTCTTT. Translation: CASSLRGSNTEAFF.

The rearrangement uses TRBV18 and TRBJ2-1, with 7 bases aligning to TRBD2. Germline assignment: CDR1 KGHSH and CDR2 LQKENI. The V segment lost 3 bases and the J segment 2 bases; nucleotides outside the gene matches: 7. This CDR3 has 16 amino acids. CDR3: CASSPGGGQPYNEQFF. As DNA, the CDR3 is TGTGCCAGCTCACCGGGCGGGGGTCAACCCTACAATGAGCAGTTCTTC.

The gene calls are TRBV5-1 and TRBJ1-2; tentatively, D is TRBD1 (6 bases). Looked up from germline, CDR1 is SGHRS and CDR2 is YFSETQ. V was pared by 4 bases and J by 9 bases, with 22 bases between. This CDR3 is 15 amino acids long. The chain's CDR3 is CASSGLIGGARSYTF. CDR3 nucleotides: TGCGCCAGCAGCGGACTAATCGGGGGGGCGAGGAGCTACACCTTC.

This clone was found once. The chain has TRBV6-5 and TRBJ1-4; TRBD1 matches at 9 bases. Trimming at V came to 4 bases and at J to 8 bases, leaving 5 bases not matched to a gene. CDR1 and CDR2 (germline): MNHEY, SVGAGI. This CDR3 is built from 14 residues. The CDR3 here is CASSLQGAGEKLFF. CDR3 bases: TGTGCCAGCAGTTTACAGGGGGCAGGGGAAAAACTGTTTTTT.

This clone was found once. The chain has TRBV29-1 and TRBJ1-1; no clear D. The CDR3 length is 13 residues. The V gene's germline CDR1 is SQVTM and CDR2 ANQGSEA. Trimming took 4 bases from V and 0 from J, leaving 9 bases between them. The CDR3 sequence: CSVVSQMNTEAFF. The CDR3 DNA reads TGCAGCGTTGTAAGTCAGATGAACACTGAAGCTTTCTTT.

J is TRBJ1-2 and V is TRBV5-1; 7 positions match TRBD1. The CDR3 sequence is 15 residues long. Trimming at V came to 4 bases and at J to 3 bases, leaving 9 bases not matched to a gene. CDR1 is SGHRS and CDR2 is YFSETQ in the germline V gene. The CDR3 DNA is TGCGCCAGCAGCCTCACAGGGGATATTTACTATGGCTACACCTTC. Encoded protein: CASSLTGDIYYGYTF.

The chain employs TRBV11-2 and TRBJ2-2; 8 bases agree with TRBD2. The CDR3 extends over 15 amino acids. Germline V gene sequence: CDR1 SGHAT, CDR2 FQNNGV. Germline trimming cut 5 bases from V and 7 bases from J; bases unmatched to any gene: 9. In DNA form, the CDR3 reads TGTGCCAGCAGCCCTACTACTAGCGGATACGGGGAGCTGTTTTTT. Translation: CASSPTTSGYGELFF. Variable domain in full (rest from reference TRBV11-2 and TRBJ2-2): EAGVAQSPRYKIIEKRQSVAFWCNPISGHATLYWYQQILGQGPKLLIQFQNNGVVDDSQLPKDRFSAERLKGVDSTLKIQPAKLEDSAVYLCASSPTTSGYGELFFGEGSRLTVL.

This chain joins TRBV30 and TRBJ1-3; 8 bases match TRBD1. The V and J ends lost 2 bases and 3 bases, in that order; junction bases with no gene match: 6. Germline values: CDR1 GTSNPN, CDR2 SVGIG (reference sequence). The CDR3 runs 15 residues. CDR3 DNA: TGTGCCTGGAGTAAAGGACAGGGAGGTGGAAACACCATATATTTT. Translating gives CAWSKGQGGGNTIYF.

The chain combines TRBV2 with TRBJ1-2; TRBD1 matches 12 bases. CDR3 length: 13 amino acids. Germline CDR1 SNHLY, CDR2 FYNNEI. The V gene end was trimmed by 11 bases and the J gene end by 7 bases; junction bases not matched to a gene: 8. This chain's CDR3 is CAGTGTGGRGYTF. The CDR3 DNA is TGTGCCGGCACCGGGACAGGGGGCCGTGGCTACACCTTC.

The sample holds one count of this clone. CDR3 nucleotides: TGCGCCAGCAGCCAACTGGACATCCTTTCCTTCGGCGAGCAGTACTTC. Translating gives CASSQLDILSFGEQYF. The chain combines TRBV4-1 with TRBJ2-7; tentative D call: TRBD1 (5 bases). Trimming pared 2 bases from V and 6 bases from J, leaving 20 bases between. The CDR3 length is 16 residues. Germline V CDR1 and CDR2: MGHRA, YSYEKL.